One T cell receptor (beta chain) is described in this entry. The sample belongs to a study of blood T cell repertoires in COVID-19. Whole-study context: Researchers got acute and convalescent COVID-19 samples from the United States, Italy and Spain.

In the study's own analysis: The assay estimated nucleated cells by amplifying reference gene primers. Libraries were prepared by immunoSEQ multiplex PCR; TCRdb keeps only in-frame clonotypes and omits some of them. V, J and clone size are taken as reported in that table, and D and trimming were inferred from the DNA itself. The profile shows about 300,000 clones, around 86% of them singletons. Recovered Cohort 3 donors showed two negative PCRs, clearance, or symptom resolution. The germline gives CDR1 SGHAT, CDR2 FQDESV (reference sequence). The V and J ends lost 5 bases and 1 base, in that order; junction bases with no gene match: 6. This CDR3 has 15 residues.

This TCR derives from a woman in her late teens or twenties who had recovered from COVID-19. The chain carries TRBV11-1 and TRBJ1-1; 8 bases fit TRBD1. Sequenced: PBMCs or T cells enriched from blood (not recorded which). This CDR3 reads CASSPDRGWNTEAFF. CDR3 DNA: TGTGCCAGCAGCCCAGACAGGGGTTGGAACACTGAAGCTTTCTTT.